This T cell receptor (beta chain) was identified in a study of blood T cell repertoires in COVID-19 (dated by TCRdb to 2018 to 2020). Turning to the overall study: The collaborator samples originated in the United States, Italy and Spain and spanned the acute and convalescent phases of COVID-19. Where available, HLA class I and class II types were taken from metadata supplied by the sample provider and were not determined by assay-based typing. The material from the prospective study consisted of cDNA or gDNA derived from T cells, B-cell-depleted T cells, or PBMCs. Sample metadata almost always included a de-identified subject ID, COVID-19 status, age in years and sex. The samples were drawn from two sources: the first 160 participants of the ongoing ImmuneRACE study, and over 950 subjects contributed by 6 global collaborators. The repertoires were released in a freely available public database meant as a resource for research on the immune response to SARS-CoV-2. Subjects who had been exposed to COVID-19, were actively infected with it, or had recovered from it provided the deeply sampled blood TCRbeta repertoires that made up the dataset. Study-level results and caveats: Clinical and demographic metadata were provided uncurated, with the amount varying by source and participant.

TCRbeta CDR3 regions were amplified from genomic DNA using the immunoSEQ Assay, a bias-controlled multiplex PCR. As for how the authors treated the data: The number of nucleated cells in each sample was estimated by amplification of reference gene primers within the assay. To quantify the absolute abundance of each unique TCRbeta CDR3 rearrangement, sequence reads were collapsed and filtered. For each sample, productive Simpson clonality was calculated as the square root of Simpson's diversity index across productive rearrangements. Entries here come from immuneACCESS through TCRdb and include only in-frame sequences with V and J called. Some clones fail to appear in such tables; in the studies checked, an unresolved V gene covers under half of the shortfall, and the cause of the remainder is unknown. V and J calls and clone size are as listed in that table; D and trimming were resolved from the DNA. This sample gives more than 75,000 clones in total; about 90% of them show up just once. The top ten clonotypes cover roughly 2.6% of the sample.

V is shortened by 3 bases, J by 1 base, and the region joining them spans 9 bases. Based on the germline V gene, the CDR1 and CDR2 sequences are SGHAT and FQNNGV. The CDR3 numbers 14 residues from cysteine through phenylalanine. Of all the DNA, just the CDR3 is kept, 42 bases in frame from base 1. One collaborating source in Seattle enrolled patients while the patients were actively infected and followed the patients over time throughout the course of disease. The collaborating institutions used their own protocols to collect whole blood in K2EDTA tubes. For TCRbeta analysis, collaborators shipped samples in one of three forms: frozen whole blood, isolated PBMCs, or DNA extracted from either of those sample types. As concerns this clone: Which antigen it targets is not known. Base qualities are missing; no much larger clone stands one base away.

This TCR derives from a man in his fifties or sixties with COVID-19, enrolled during active disease. Sequencing used peripheral blood. The rearranged chain carries TRBV11-2 and TRBJ1-1; the D gene is perhaps TRBD1, on 5 matching bases. The CDR3 in this case is CASSLYDRNTEAFF. In nucleotides, the sequence is TGTGCCAGCAGCTTGTACGACAGGAACACTGAAGCTTTCTTT.